This TCR beta chain was documented in a study of shared clonotypes between healthy human individuals. Turning to the study itself: Per-donor plates numbered three CD4 naive, three CD4 memory, two CD8 naive and one CD8 memory.

General study points: A few donors showed sharing of about 5.5% of naive CD4 clonotypes. Sampling included only blood; tissue repertoires likely differ.

Assay execution took place at the deep level. Assay: immunoSEQ multiplex PCR; the TCRdb copy retains only in-frame clones and omits some. Seen here are about 2.1 million clones, around 93% observed once, and the top ten hold approximately 1.7%. Only CD45RO-negative cells positively selected for CCR7 counted as naive CD8 cells, so terminally differentiated effector memory CD45RA+ cells were excluded. For this clone: Its target is unknown. Distinct nucleotide sequences in the sample also encode this CDR3.

There are 15 residues in the CDR3. CDR1 SGHRS and CDR2 YFSETQ come from the germline V gene. The V and J ends lost 0 bases and 0 bases respectively, with 7 bases between them. The sequence was obtained from a man in his late teens or twenties in good health. Some clones in this sample may be carry-over from other donors' samples. The chain joins TRBV5-1 to TRBJ2-1; a possible D gene is TRBD1 (6 bases). The material sequenced was naive CD8+ T cells from PBMCs. CDR3 in DNA: TGCGCCAGCAGCTTGGAAGGGGGCTCCTACAATGAGCAGTTCTTC. It specifies CASSLEGGSYNEQFF. The variable domain in full, with the rest retrieved from reference TRBV5-1 and TRBJ2-1, is KAGVTQTPRYLIKTRGQQVTLSCSPISGHRSVSWYQQTPGQGLQFLFEYFSETQRNKGNFPGRFSGRQFSNSRSEMNVSTLELGDSALYLCASSLEGGSYNEQFFGPGTRLTVL.